These 8 T cell receptor beta chains share one sample of origin, sequenced in a study of beta chain features in type 1 diabetes. The entirety of the isolated RNA underwent reverse transcription, so expressed TCRB transcripts were sequenced. Sequencing was performed with immunoSEQ multiplex PCR; in TCRdb, only in-frame clones are kept and a portion is missing. Of hundreds of thousands of clones in the sample, roughly 15% were seen once. Material for sequencing was naive CD4+ T cells from blood. The receptor set was obtained from a woman between 18 and 29 years old in good health.

This clone has just a few counts. The rearrangement links TRBV7-6 to TRBJ2-1; 10 nucleotides match TRBD2. Germline V gene data show CDR1 as SGHVS and CDR2 as FNYEAQ. The ends lost 1 base at V and 8 bases at J; junction bases unmatched: 8. The CDR3 loop spans 16 amino acids. The chain's CDR3 is CASSLGLVAGGDEQFF. The DNA for the CDR3 is TGTGCCAGCAGCTTAGGTCTGGTAGCGGGAGGTGATGAGCAGTTCTTC.

This chain joins TRBV10-3 and TRBJ2-7; maybe TRBD2 (6 bases). The CDR3 length is 13 residues. Trimming removed 8 bases from V and 2 bases from J, with 13 bases in between. Germline V gene lookup returns CDR1 ENHRY and CDR2 SYGVKD. The CDR3 sequence: CAIRDSGTYEQYF. The DNA for the CDR3 is TGTGCCATCCGCGATAGCGGTACCTACGAGCAGTACTTC.

There are a few counts of this clone. The V and J genes are TRBV28 and TRBJ2-5, with a weak D call TRBD1 (6 bases). Germline V CDR1 and CDR2: MDHEN, SYDVKM. The CDR3 covers 15 residues. The germline V and J ends were trimmed by 6 bases and 6 bases, with 20 bases remaining between them. The CDR3 reads CASSQVWAQGKTQYF. The CDR3 region has the DNA TGTGCCAGCAGCCAAGTTTGGGCACAGGGAAAGACCCAGTACTTC.

This chain uses TRBV7-3 with TRBJ1-1; D possibly corresponds to TRBD1 (5 bases). The CDR3 totals 14 residues. Germline V CDR1 and CDR2: SGHTA, FQGTGA. Trimming took 5 bases from V and 1 from J, leaving 11 bases between them. CDR3: CASSGGTGNTEAFF. CDR3 in DNA: TGTGCCAGCAGCGGCGGGACGGGGAACACTGAAGCTTTCTTT.

The chain employs TRBV7-9 and TRBJ1-1, with D hard to call. CDR1 is SEHNR and CDR2 is FQNEAQ in the germline V gene (reference sequence). The CDR3 spans 14 residues. Trimming took 5 bases from V and 0 from J, leaving 10 bases between them. CDR3 in amino acids: CASSHQGLNTEAFF. The CDR3, as DNA: TGTGCCAGCAGCCACCAAGGACTGAACACTGAAGCTTTCTTT.

This clone has a handful of counts. The V and J genes are TRBV21-1 and TRBJ2-7; the table assigns TRBD1, which was not confirmed against the DNA. TRBV21-1 constitutes a pseudogene. The CDR3 sequence is 15 residues long. DNA of the CDR3: TGTGCCAGCACAAGCGGACAGGGGCGAGATTGCGAGCAGTACTTC. Protein product: CASTSGQGRDCEQYF.

This clone has a handful of counts. This chain connects TRBV2 to TRBJ1-4; D not resolved. Germline assignment: CDR1 SNHLY and CDR2 FYNNEI. This CDR3 is built from 14 residues. V was clipped by 8 bases and J by 2 bases, with 12 bases between them. The CDR3 DNA is TGTGCCAGCTGGGTGGGATCGACTAATGAAAAACTGTTTTTT. This codes for CASWVGSTNEKLFF.

This clone has a handful of counts. This rearrangement joins TRBV6-8 to TRBJ2-6; 7 nucleotides agree with TRBD1. J lost 2 bases, V lost 4 bases, and 11 bases had no gene match. CDR3 length equals 18 residues. CDR1 is MNHGY and CDR2 is SAAAGT in the germline V gene. Here the CDR3 DNA reads TGTGCCAGCAGTTCACGGACAGGTGGGCGACCTGGGGCCAACGTCCTGACTTTC. It yields the protein CASSSRTGGRPGANVLTF.